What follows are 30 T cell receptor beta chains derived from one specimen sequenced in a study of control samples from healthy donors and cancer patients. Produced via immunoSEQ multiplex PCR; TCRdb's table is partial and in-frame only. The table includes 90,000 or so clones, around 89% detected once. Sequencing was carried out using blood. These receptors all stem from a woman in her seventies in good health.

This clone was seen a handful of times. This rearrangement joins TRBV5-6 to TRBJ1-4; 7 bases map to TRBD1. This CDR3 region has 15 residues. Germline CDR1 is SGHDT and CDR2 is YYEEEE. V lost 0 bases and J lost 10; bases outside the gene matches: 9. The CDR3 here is CASSLDGTADGKLFF. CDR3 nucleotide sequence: TGTGCCAGCAGCTTGGACGGGACAGCCGATGGAAAACTGTTTTTT.

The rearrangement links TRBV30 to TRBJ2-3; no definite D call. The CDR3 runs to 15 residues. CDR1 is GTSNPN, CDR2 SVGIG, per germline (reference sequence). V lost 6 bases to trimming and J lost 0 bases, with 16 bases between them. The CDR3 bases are TGTGCCTGCCTGAAAGGTTTCTCTAGCACAGATACGCAGTATTTT. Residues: CACLKGFSSTDTQYF.

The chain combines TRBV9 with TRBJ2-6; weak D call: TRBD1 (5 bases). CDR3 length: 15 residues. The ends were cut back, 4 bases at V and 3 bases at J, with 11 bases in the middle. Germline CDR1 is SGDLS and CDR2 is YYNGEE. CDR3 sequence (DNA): TGTGCCAGCAGCTCTCAGGGAAGTGGGGCCAACGTCCTGACTTTC. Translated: CASSSQGSGANVLTF.

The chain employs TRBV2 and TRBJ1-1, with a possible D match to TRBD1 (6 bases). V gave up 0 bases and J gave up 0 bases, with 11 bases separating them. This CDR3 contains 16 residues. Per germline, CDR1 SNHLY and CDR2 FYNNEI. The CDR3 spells CASSEALGQLNTEAFF. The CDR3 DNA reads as TGTGCCAGCAGTGAAGCTTTAGGACAGCTGAACACTGAAGCTTTCTTT.

The CDR3 protein is CASSVGGADTQYF. In DNA, the CDR3 is TGTGCCAGCAGCGTTGGGGGAGCAGATACGCAGTATTTT. The chain carries TRBV9 and TRBJ2-3; possibly TRBD1 or TRBD2 for D (5 bases each). Per the germline V gene, CDR1 is SGDLS and CDR2 is YYNGEE. The V gene lost 2 bases and the J gene lost 4 bases, with 8 bases spanning the gap. The CDR3 runs to 13 residues.

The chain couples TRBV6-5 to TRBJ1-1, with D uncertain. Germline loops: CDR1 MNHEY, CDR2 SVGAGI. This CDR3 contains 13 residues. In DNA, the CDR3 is TGTGCATGGCGGGCAGACCTGAACACTGAAGCTTTCTTT. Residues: CAWRADLNTEAFF.

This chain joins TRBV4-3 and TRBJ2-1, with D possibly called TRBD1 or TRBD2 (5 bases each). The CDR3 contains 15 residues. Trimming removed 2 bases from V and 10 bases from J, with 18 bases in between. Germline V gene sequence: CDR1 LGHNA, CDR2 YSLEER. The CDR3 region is CASSQQRRGVWEQFF. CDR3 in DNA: TGCGCCAGCAGCCAACAGCGCCGAGGGGTTTGGGAGCAGTTCTTC.

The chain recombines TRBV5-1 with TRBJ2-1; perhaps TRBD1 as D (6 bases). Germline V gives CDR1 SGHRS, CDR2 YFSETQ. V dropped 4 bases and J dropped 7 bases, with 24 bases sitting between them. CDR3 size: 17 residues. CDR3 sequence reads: CASSTNPGHRLRNEQFF. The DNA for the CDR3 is TGCGCCAGCAGCACGAACCCGGGACATCGTCTTCGTAATGAGCAGTTCTTC.

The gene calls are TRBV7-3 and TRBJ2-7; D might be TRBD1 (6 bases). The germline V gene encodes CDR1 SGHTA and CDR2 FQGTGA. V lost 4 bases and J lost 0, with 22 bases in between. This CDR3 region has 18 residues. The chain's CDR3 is CASSYLPSGTRLSYEQYF. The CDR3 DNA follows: TGTGCCAGCAGCTACCTACCTTCCGGGACACGGCTCTCCTACGAGCAGTACTTC. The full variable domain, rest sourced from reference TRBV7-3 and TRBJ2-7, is GAGVSQTPSNKVTEKGKYVELRCDPISGHTALYWYRQSLGQGPEFLIYFQGTGAADDSGLPNDRFFAVRPEGSVSTLKIQRTERGDSAVYLCASSYLPSGTRLSYEQYFGPGTRLTVT.

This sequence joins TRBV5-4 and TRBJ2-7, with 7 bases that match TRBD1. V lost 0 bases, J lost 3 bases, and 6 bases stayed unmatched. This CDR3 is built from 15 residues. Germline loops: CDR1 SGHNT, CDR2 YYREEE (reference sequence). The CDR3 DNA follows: TGTGCCAGCAGCTTGGGACAGGGTAAACGCTACGAGCAGTACTTC. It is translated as CASSLGQGKRYEQYF.

The CDR3 here is CASSLPGGRGFLHEQYF. For the CDR3, the DNA is TGTGCCAGCAGCCTACCCGGGGGCAGGGGGTTTTTGCACGAGCAGTACTTC. This chain uses TRBV7-8 with TRBJ2-7; D is perhaps TRBD1 (7 bases). Trimming stripped 5 bases from V and 5 bases from J, with 25 bases between. The CDR3 has 17 residues. The germline V gene has CDR1 SGHVS and CDR2 FQNEAQ.

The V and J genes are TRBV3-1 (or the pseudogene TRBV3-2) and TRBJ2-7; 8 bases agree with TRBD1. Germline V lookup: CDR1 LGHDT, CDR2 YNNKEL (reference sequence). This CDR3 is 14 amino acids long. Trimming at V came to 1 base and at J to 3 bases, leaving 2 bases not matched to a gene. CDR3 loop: CASSQGGQGYEQYF. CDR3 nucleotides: TGTGCCAGCAGCCAAGGTGGACAGGGCTACGAGCAGTACTTC.

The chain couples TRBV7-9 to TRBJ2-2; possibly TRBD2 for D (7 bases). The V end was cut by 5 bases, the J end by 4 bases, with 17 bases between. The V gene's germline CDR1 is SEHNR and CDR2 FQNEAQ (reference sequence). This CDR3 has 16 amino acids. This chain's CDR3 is CASSPQLGGLTGELFF. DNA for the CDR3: TGTGCCAGCAGCCCCCAATTGGGGGGGCTCACCGGGGAGCTGTTTTTT.

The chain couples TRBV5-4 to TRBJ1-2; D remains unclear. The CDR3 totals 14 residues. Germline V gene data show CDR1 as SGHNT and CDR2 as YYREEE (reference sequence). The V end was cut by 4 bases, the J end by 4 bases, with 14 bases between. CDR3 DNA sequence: TGTGCCAGCAGCCCTGACACTTCCCTCTATGGCTACACCTTC. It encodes CASSPDTSLYGYTF.

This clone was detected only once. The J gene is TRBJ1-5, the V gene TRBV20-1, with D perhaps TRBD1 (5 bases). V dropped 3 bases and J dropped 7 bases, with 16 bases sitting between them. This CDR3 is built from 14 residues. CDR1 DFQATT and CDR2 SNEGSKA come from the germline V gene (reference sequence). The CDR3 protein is CSASLGPTTQPQHF. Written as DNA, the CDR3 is TGCAGTGCTAGTTTGGGACCCACGACCCAGCCCCAGCATTTT.

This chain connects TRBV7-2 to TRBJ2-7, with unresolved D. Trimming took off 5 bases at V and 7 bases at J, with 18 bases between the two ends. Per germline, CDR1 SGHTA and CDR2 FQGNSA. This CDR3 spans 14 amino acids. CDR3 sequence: CASSPDGGLREQYF. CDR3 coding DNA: TGTGCCAGCAGCCCAGACGGCGGCCTGAGGGAGCAGTACTTC. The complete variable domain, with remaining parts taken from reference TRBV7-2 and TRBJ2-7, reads GAGVSQSPSNKVTEKGKDVELRCDPISGHTALYWYRQSLGQGLEFLIYFQGNSAPDKSGLPSDRFSAERTGGSVSTLTIQRTQQEDSAVYLCASSPDGGLREQYFGPGTRLTVT.

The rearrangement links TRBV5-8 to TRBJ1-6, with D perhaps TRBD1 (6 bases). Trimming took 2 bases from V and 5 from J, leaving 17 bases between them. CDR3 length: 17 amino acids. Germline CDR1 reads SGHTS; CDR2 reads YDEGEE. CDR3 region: CASSLQATGQNNSPLHF. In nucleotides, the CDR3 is TGTGCCAGCAGCTTACAAGCTACAGGGCAGAATAATTCACCCCTCCACTTT.

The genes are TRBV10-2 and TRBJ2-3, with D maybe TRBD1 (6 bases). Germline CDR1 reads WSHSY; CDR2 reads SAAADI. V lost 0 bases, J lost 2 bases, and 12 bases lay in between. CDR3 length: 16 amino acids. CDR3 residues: CASSESSQGITDTQYF. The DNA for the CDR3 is TGCGCCAGCAGTGAGTCATCGCAGGGGATCACAGATACGCAGTATTTT.

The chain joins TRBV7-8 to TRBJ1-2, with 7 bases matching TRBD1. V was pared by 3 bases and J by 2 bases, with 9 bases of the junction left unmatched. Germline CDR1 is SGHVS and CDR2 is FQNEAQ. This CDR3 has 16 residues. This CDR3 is CASSLRVGGGNYGYTF. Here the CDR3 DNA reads TGTGCCAGCAGCTTGAGAGTAGGGGGCGGCAACTATGGCTACACCTTC.

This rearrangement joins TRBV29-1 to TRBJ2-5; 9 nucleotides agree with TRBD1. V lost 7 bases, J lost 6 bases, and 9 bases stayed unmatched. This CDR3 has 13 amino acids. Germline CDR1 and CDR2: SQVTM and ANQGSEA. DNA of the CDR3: TGCAGCGCCGCCCGGACAGGGGCGAAGACCCAGTACTTC. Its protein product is CSAARTGAKTQYF.

CDR3 loop: CASSIPDRFLGEKLFF. In DNA form, the CDR3 reads TGTGCCAGCAGTATCCCGGACAGGTTCCTTGGGGAAAAACTGTTTTTT. The rearrangement links TRBV3-1 (or the pseudogene TRBV3-2) to TRBJ1-4; 7 bases fit TRBD1. The germline gives CDR1 LGHDT, CDR2 YNNKEL (reference sequence). This CDR3 is built from 16 residues. The ends lost 6 bases at V and 8 bases at J; junction bases unmatched: 15.

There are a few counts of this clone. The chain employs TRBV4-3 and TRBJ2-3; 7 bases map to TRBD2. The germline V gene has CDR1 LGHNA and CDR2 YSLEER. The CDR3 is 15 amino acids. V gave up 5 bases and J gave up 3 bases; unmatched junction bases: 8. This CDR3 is CASSIGGSGTDTQYF. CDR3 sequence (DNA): TGCGCCAGCAGCATCGGCGGGAGCGGTACAGATACGCAGTATTTT.

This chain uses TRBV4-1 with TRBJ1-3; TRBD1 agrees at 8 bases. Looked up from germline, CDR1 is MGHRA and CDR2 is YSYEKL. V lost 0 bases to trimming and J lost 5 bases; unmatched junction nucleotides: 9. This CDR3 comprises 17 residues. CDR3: CASSQDRPGTGRNTIYF. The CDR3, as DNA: TGCGCCAGCAGCCAAGACCGGCCGGGGACAGGAAGAAACACCATATATTTT.

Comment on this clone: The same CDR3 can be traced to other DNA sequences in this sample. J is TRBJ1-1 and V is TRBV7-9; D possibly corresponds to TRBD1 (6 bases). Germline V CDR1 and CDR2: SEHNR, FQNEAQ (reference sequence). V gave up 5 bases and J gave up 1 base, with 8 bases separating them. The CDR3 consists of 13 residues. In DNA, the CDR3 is TGTGCCAGCAGCCCGACAGGGAACACTGAAGCTTTCTTT. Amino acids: CASSPTGNTEAFF.

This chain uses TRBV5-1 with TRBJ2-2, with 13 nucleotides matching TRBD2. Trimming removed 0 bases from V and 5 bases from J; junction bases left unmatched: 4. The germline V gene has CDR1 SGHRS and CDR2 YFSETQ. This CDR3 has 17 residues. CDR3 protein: CASSLDTTSGRTGELFF. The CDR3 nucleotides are TGCGCCAGCAGCTTGGATACGACTAGCGGGAGGACCGGGGAGCTGTTTTTT.

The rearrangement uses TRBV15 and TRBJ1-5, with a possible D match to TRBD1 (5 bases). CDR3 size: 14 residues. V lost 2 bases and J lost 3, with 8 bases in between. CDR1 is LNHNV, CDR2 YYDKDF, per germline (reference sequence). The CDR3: CATSRYRFNQPQHF. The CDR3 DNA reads TGTGCCACCAGCAGATACAGGTTCAATCAGCCCCAGCATTTT.

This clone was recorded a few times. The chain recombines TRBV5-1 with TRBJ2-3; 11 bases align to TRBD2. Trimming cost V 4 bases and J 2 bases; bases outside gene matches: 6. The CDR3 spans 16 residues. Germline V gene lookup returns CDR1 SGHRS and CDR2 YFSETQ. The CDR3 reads CASSPRLAGHTDTQYF. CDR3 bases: TGCGCCAGCAGCCCCCGACTAGCGGGACACACAGATACGCAGTATTTT.

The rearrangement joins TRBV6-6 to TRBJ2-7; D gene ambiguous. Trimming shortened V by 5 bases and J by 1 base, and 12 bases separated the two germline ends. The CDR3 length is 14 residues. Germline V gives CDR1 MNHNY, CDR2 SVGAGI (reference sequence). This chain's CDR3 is CASSIIPDSYEQYF. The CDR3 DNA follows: TGTGCCAGCAGTATAATACCGGATTCCTACGAGCAGTACTTC.

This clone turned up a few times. The CDR3 DNA is TGCGCCAGCAGCATAGGCGGGGAGGCCCGCACCAGCAATCAGCCCCAGCATTTT. It is translated as CASSIGGEARTSNQPQHF. The V gene is TRBV5-1, the J gene TRBJ1-5, with no clear D. Trimming removed 4 bases from V and 1 base from J, with 21 bases in between. Germline CDR1 reads SGHRS; CDR2 reads YFSETQ. This CDR3 has 18 residues.

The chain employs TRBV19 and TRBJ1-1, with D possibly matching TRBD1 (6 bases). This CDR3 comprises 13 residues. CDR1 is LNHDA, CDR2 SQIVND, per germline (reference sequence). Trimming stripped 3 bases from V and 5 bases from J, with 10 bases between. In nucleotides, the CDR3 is TGTGCCAGTAGTATCGACAGGAGGACTGAAGCTTTCTTT. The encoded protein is CASSIDRRTEAFF.